This entry lists 10 T cell receptor beta chains sequenced from one sample in a study of blood T cell repertoires in COVID-19 (dated by TCRdb to the early 2020s). The library came from the immunoSEQ multiplex PCR assay. This immuneACCESS table, as held by TCRdb, lists in-frame sequences with V and J called but not all clones. Of the missing ones, under half trace to an unresolved V gene in checked studies; the others have no known cause. The sample records under 200,000 clones, roughly 88% of which are singletons. Approximately 7% of the sample is taken by the ten largest. Sequencing was carried out using PBMCs or T cells enriched from blood (not recorded which). These receptor sequences come from a woman aged 45-65 years who had recovered from COVID-19.

CDR3 sequence: CASSYSTGIEAFF. Written as DNA, the CDR3 is TGTGCCAGCAGTTACTCGACCGGGATTGAAGCTTTCTTT. The chain uses TRBV6-2 or TRBV6-3 and TRBJ1-1; unclear D gene. Germline CDR1 is MNHEY and CDR2 is SVGEGT. Between the trimmed V and J ends, which lost 0 bases and 7 bases, there was a span of 9 bases. This CDR3 region has 13 residues.

The gene calls are TRBV7-9 and TRBJ2-7, with 7 nucleotides matching TRBD1. J was trimmed by 0 bases and V by 5 bases; bases with no gene match: 4. CDR3 length equals 14 residues. Germline V gene data show CDR1 as SEHNR and CDR2 as FQNEAQ (reference sequence). The CDR3 sequence: CASSRGQASYEQYF. The CDR3, as DNA: TGTGCCAGCAGCCGTGGACAGGCCTCCTACGAGCAGTACTTC.

V and J are TRBV4-1 and TRBJ1-1; D is unresolved. Germline assignment: CDR1 MGHRA and CDR2 YSYEKL. The CDR3 runs to 13 residues. Trimming stripped 1 base from V and 1 base from J, with 4 bases between. The chain's CDR3 is CASSQVQNTEAFF. CDR3 nucleotides: TGCGCCAGCAGCCAAGTCCAGAACACTGAAGCTTTCTTT.

The chain joins TRBV9 to TRBJ1-3, with D hard to call. The CDR3 extends over 14 amino acids. Germline-derived CDR1 and CDR2 are SGDLS and YYNGEE. Trimming removed 1 base at V and 1 base at J, with 6 bases between. CDR3 nucleotide sequence: TGTGCCAGCAGCGTACTCCAGTCTGGAAACACCATATATTTT. This gives the protein CASSVLQSGNTIYF.

The chain employs TRBV3-1 (or the pseudogene TRBV3-2) and TRBJ2-1, with 13 bases matching TRBD2. Per the germline V gene, CDR1 is LGHDT and CDR2 is YNNKEL (reference sequence). Trimming at V came to 4 bases and at J to 10 bases, leaving 7 bases not matched to a gene. The CDR3 spans 15 residues. This CDR3 reads CASSPGLAGRVEQFF. The DNA of the CDR3 is TGTGCCAGCAGCCCGGGACTAGCGGGGCGGGTAGAGCAGTTCTTC.

This chain uses TRBV13 with TRBJ1-1; 8 positions agree with TRBD1. Losses at the gene ends were 4 bases for V and 5 bases for J; bases not matched to a gene: 12. This CDR3 region has 16 residues. Germline values: CDR1 PRHDT, CDR2 FYEKMQ (reference sequence). CDR3 sequence: CASSSRFSGGGTEAFF. The CDR3 bases are TGTGCCAGCAGCTCCAGGTTCTCAGGGGGCGGGACTGAAGCTTTCTTT.

The chain uses TRBV7-2 and TRBJ2-7; 8 bases fit TRBD2. The CDR3 runs 14 residues. V lost 4 bases to trimming and J lost 2 bases; unmatched junction nucleotides: 4. In germline, CDR1 is SGHTA, CDR2 FQGNSA. The CDR3 DNA is TGTGCCAGCAGCTCCCAGCGGGGGCCCTACGAGCAGTACTTC. As protein: CASSSQRGPYEQYF.

This chain joins TRBV7-2 and TRBJ2-1, with TRBD2 identical over 9 bases. V was pared by 1 base and J by 10 bases, with 11 bases of the junction left unmatched. Germline values: CDR1 SGHTA, CDR2 FQGNSA. The CDR3 has 16 amino acids. The DNA for the CDR3 is TGTGCCAGCAGCTTAGAGGCGGGGGGGCTCGCGAGGGAGCAGTTCTTC. This codes for CASSLEAGGLAREQFF.

The chain couples TRBV2 to TRBJ1-2, with D unresolved. The V end was cut by 6 bases, the J end by 2 bases, with 13 bases between. CDR3 length: 14 amino acids. The germline gives CDR1 SNHLY, CDR2 FYNNEI. CDR3 region: CASRGTGINYGYTF. The CDR3 DNA is TGTGCCAGCAGGGGAACGGGGATAAACTATGGCTACACCTTC.

On this clone: The sample holds other DNA sequences that translate to the same CDR3. CDR3 protein: CASSVDTGYYGYTF. CDR3 in DNA: TGTGCCAGCAGCGTAGACACAGGATACTATGGCTACACCTTC. This chain links TRBV9 with TRBJ1-2; TRBD1 might be the D (5 bases). CDR1 SGDLS and CDR2 YYNGEE come from the germline V gene. The length of the CDR3 is 14 residues. The V and J ends lost 0 bases and 3 bases respectively, with 9 bases between them.